Listed below are T cell receptor beta chains from one sample, sequenced in a study of blood T cell repertoires in COVID-19. Profiled with immunoSEQ multiplex PCR; TCRdb holds only in-frame clones, not every one. The repertoire consists of some 250,000 clones, with approximately 83% occurring once and the leading ten covering 1.9%. Sequencing was done on a sample of PBMCs or T cells enriched from blood (not recorded which). These TCRs come from a woman aged 50 to 60 who had recovered from COVID-19. Each CDR3 is given with its conserved first and last residue. Each record gives: J gene, D gene, clone size, V gene, CDR3 DNA, CDR3 protein. A D gene is named only where the DNA matches it firmly. Size is omitted from some rows. Given values are once, few, many or a class for expanded clones.

J: TRBJ2-5; D: TRBD1; size: .; V: TRBV7-9; DNA: TGTGCCAGCAGTTTCGACAGGGGGCTCAGAGAGACCCAGTACTTC; CDR3: CASSFDRGLRETQYF
J: TRBJ1-3; D: .; size: .; V: TRBV4-2; DNA: TGTGCCAGCAGCCTGCCGGGTAGTCCCTCTGGAAACACCATATATTTT; CDR3: CASSLPGSPSGNTIYF
J: TRBJ1-5; D: .; size: .; V: TRBV29-1; DNA: TGCAGCGTCGAGACAGGTAGCAATCAGCCCCAGCATTTT; CDR3: CSVETGSNQPQHF
J: TRBJ2-3; D: .; size: few; V: TRBV7-9; DNA: TGTGCCAGCAGCTTAGACAGGGCCACAGATACGCAGTATTTT; CDR3: CASSLDRATDTQYF
J: TRBJ1-6; D: TRBD1; size: .; V: TRBV6-5; DNA: TGTGCCAGCCTCAATCCGGGACAGGGGTTTTCACCCCTCCACTTT; CDR3: CASLNPGQGFSPLHF
J: TRBJ2-7; D: TRBD1; size: .; V: TRBV7-2; DNA: TGTGCCAGCAGCTTAGTGGCAGGGGGCGGGATCTACGAGCAGTACTTC; CDR3: CASSLVAGGGIYEQYF
J: TRBJ2-1; D: TRBD2; size: few; V: TRBV4-2; DNA: TGTGCCAGCAGCACCCCAGATAGCGGGAGGCACAATGAGCAGTTCTTC; CDR3: CASSTPDSGRHNEQFF
J: TRBJ2-7; D: .; size: .; V: TRBV9; DNA: TGTGCCAGCAGCGTAGGGTCGGGTCCCTACGAGCAGTACTTC; CDR3: CASSVGSGPYEQYF
J: TRBJ2-7; D: .; size: .; V: TRBV5-1; DNA: TGCGCCAGCAAAAATCCAGAAAGCTCCTACGAGCAGTACTTC; CDR3: CASKNPESSYEQYF
J: TRBJ2-7; D: TRBD2; size: .; V: TRBV18; DNA: TGTGCCAGCTCACTCCCGGGACTAGCGGTTTACGAGCAGTACTTC; CDR3: CASSLPGLAVYEQYF
J: TRBJ1-2; D: TRBD1; size: .; V: TRBV5-1; DNA: TGCGCCAGCAGCTTGGCCAAGGGACAGGGGGCGAGCGGCTACACCTTC; CDR3: CASSLAKGQGASGYTF
J: TRBJ2-1; D: TRBD1; size: .; V: TRBV19; DNA: TGTGCCAGTAGTATAGTAGACAGGGGGGGATACAATGAGCAGTTCTTC; CDR3: CASSIVDRGGYNEQFF
J: TRBJ2-2; D: .; size: .; V: TRBV5-4; DNA: TGTGCCAGCAGCTTGGACCAAGGGGTGGCCGCCGGGGAGCTGTTTTTT; CDR3: CASSLDQGVAAGELFF
J: TRBJ1-5; D: .; size: few; V: TRBV28; DNA: TGTGCCAGCAGCTTCGGGGGTTTCCGAGATAGCAATCAGCCCCAGCATTTT; CDR3: CASSFGGFRDSNQPQHF
J: TRBJ1-5; D: TRBD1; size: .; V: TRBV24-1; DNA: TGTGCCACGAGGGACAGGGGCTCCAATCAGCCCCAGCATTTT; CDR3: CATRDRGSNQPQHF
J: TRBJ1-2; D: TRBD1; size: .; V: TRBV3-1/TRBV3-2; DNA: TGTGCCAGCAGCCATCCCGGGACAGTCTATGGCTACACCTTC; CDR3: CASSHPGTVYGYTF
J: TRBJ1-1; D: TRBD1; size: once; V: TRBV4-1; DNA: TGCGCCAGCAGCCAAGGACAGGGGAACACTGAAGCTTTCTTT; CDR3: CASSQGQGNTEAFF
J: TRBJ1-1; D: .; size: .; V: TRBV7-2; DNA: TGTGCCAGCAGCCCAAGATTACACAACACTGAAGCTTTCTTT; CDR3: CASSPRLHNTEAFF
J: TRBJ1-4; D: .; size: .; V: TRBV28; DNA: TGTGCCAGCAGTTTACTATCAGCCCTAGGGGGGAGGGGTGAAAAACTGTTTTTT; CDR3: CASSLLSALGGRGEKLFF
J: TRBJ1-1; D: .; size: .; V: TRBV19; DNA: TGTGCCAGTAGTATTTCCTTGAACACTGAAGCTTTCTTT; CDR3: CASSISLNTEAFF
J: TRBJ2-7; D: TRBD1; size: .; V: TRBV6-5; DNA: TGTGCCAGCAGGGGACAGGGTTCCTACGAGCAGTACTTC; CDR3: CASRGQGSYEQYF
J: TRBJ2-1; D: TRBD2; size: .; V: TRBV2; DNA: TGTGCCAGCAGTGTTTATCGGGCGGGAGCCTCCTACAATGAGCAGTTCTTC; CDR3: CASSVYRAGASYNEQFF
J: TRBJ1-5; D: TRBD1; size: .; V: TRBV27; DNA: TGTGCCAGCCGGACAGGGGGTCCTTATAGCAATCAGCCCCAGCATTTT; CDR3: CASRTGGPYSNQPQHF
J: TRBJ2-7; D: .; size: .; V: TRBV29-1; DNA: TGCAGCGTTGAAGTTGGACAGTTTCCTTCCTACGAGCAGTACTTC; CDR3: CSVEVGQFPSYEQYF
J: TRBJ2-5; D: .; size: few; V: TRBV7-9; DNA: TGTGCCAGCAGCGGGGGGCAAGAGACCCAGTACTTC; CDR3: CASSGGQETQYF
J: TRBJ1-1; D: .; size: .; V: TRBV3-1/TRBV3-2; DNA: TGTGCCAGCAGCCAAGATGTCCCCCGAGTTCTTGTTGAAGCTTTCTTT; CDR3: CASSQDVPRVLVEAFF
J: TRBJ1-4; D: .; size: .; V: TRBV18; DNA: TGTGCCAGCTCAACGCGGTCCCCCTCGGCGACTAATGAAAAACTGTTTTTT; CDR3: CASSTRSPSATNEKLFF
J: TRBJ2-7; D: TRBD2; size: .; V: TRBV28; DNA: TGTGCCAGCAGTTTTCAGGCGGGGGACGAGCAGTACTTC; CDR3: CASSFQAGDEQYF
J: TRBJ1-5; D: .; size: .; V: TRBV6-5; DNA: TGTGCCAGCAGTTGGGGGGGAGGAGAGCCCCAGCATTTT; CDR3: CASSWGGGEPQHF
J: TRBJ2-7; D: .; size: .; V: TRBV28; DNA: TGTGCCAGCAGTTTATCTGAAGCCCTTCGGGAGCAGTACTTC; CDR3: CASSLSEALREQYF
J: TRBJ2-2; D: TRBD1; size: .; V: TRBV9; DNA: TGTGCCAGCAGTACGGGACAGAGTACCGGGGAGCTGTTTTTT; CDR3: CASSTGQSTGELFF
J: TRBJ2-5; D: TRBD1; size: .; V: TRBV6-5; DNA: TGTGCCAGCAGCCGGACAGGGCTGGAGACCCAGTACTTC; CDR3: CASSRTGLETQYF
J: TRBJ1-5; D: .; size: .; V: TRBV2; DNA: TGTGCCAGCAGTGAGGTGGAGGGTACAGGACAGCCCCAGCATTTT; CDR3: CASSEVEGTGQPQHF
J: TRBJ2-1; D: .; size: few; V: TRBV14; DNA: TGTGCCAGCAGCTATAAATATGAGCAGTTCTTC; CDR3: CASSYKYEQFF
J: TRBJ1-1; D: .; size: once; V: TRBV20-1; DNA: TGCAGTGCGACCAGGGAGGGTCAAGCTTTCTTT; CDR3: CSATREGQAFF
J: TRBJ2-7; D: TRBD1; size: once; V: TRBV28; DNA: TGTGCCAGCAGACGGACAGGGGAGCCTATTAGGGAGCAGTACTTC; CDR3: CASRRTGEPIREQYF
J: TRBJ2-3; D: TRBD2; size: .; V: TRBV7-8; DNA: TGTGCCAGCAGTCCCTCCGGGACTAAAACAGATACGCAGTATTTT; CDR3: CASSPSGTKTDTQYF
J: TRBJ2-7; D: .; size: .; V: TRBV27; DNA: TGTGCCAGCAGTCCGACAATATCCTACGAGCAGTACTTC; CDR3: CASSPTISYEQYF
J: TRBJ1-5; D: .; size: .; V: TRBV12-3/TRBV12-4; DNA: TGTGCCAGCAGTTCCCTCGGTGATCAGCCCCAGCATTTT; CDR3: CASSSLGDQPQHF
J: TRBJ2-7; D: TRBD1; size: .; V: TRBV4-1; DNA: TGCGCCAGCAGCCAAAATATGGGACAGGTCTACGAGCAGTACTTC; CDR3: CASSQNMGQVYEQYF
J: TRBJ1-1; D: .; size: .; V: TRBV11-2; DNA: TGTGCCAGCAGCTTCCGGCGAGTTACAGGGTCCACTGAAGCTTTCTTT; CDR3: CASSFRRVTGSTEAFF
J: TRBJ2-5; D: .; size: .; V: TRBV28; DNA: TGTGCCAGGGCACCCAGCCAAGAGACCCAGTACTTC; CDR3: CARAPSQETQYF
J: TRBJ1-2; D: .; size: .; V: TRBV15; DNA: TGTGCCACCAGCAGAGAAGGCAGGGGCGATGGCTACACCTTC; CDR3: CATSREGRGDGYTF
J: TRBJ2-7; D: .; size: .; V: TRBV7-9; DNA: TGTGCCAGCAGACCGGACATCGCCTCGGAGCAGTACTTC; CDR3: CASRPDIASEQYF